The 23 T cell receptor beta chains listed next were all sequenced from one sample in a study of blood T cell repertoires in COVID-19. Clones were sequenced by immunoSEQ multiplex PCR, and TCRdb holds only the in-frame ones, with some missing. The sample includes around 47,000 clones, roughly 87% seen only once; the top ten take roughly 21%. The sequenced material came from peripheral blood. These receptors were collected from a woman over 75 in a cohort sampled during active or convalescent COVID-19.

The chain uses TRBV6-5 and TRBJ1-6; 8 bases are a match to TRBD1. Germline loops: CDR1 MNHEY, CDR2 SVGAGI. V lost 6 bases, J lost 10 bases, and 8 bases stayed unmatched. The CDR3 totals 14 residues. The CDR3 DNA sequence: TGTGCCAGCAGCTTCGGACAGGGATACTCACCCCTCCACTTT. Translated, it gives CASSFGQGYSPLHF.

The chain couples TRBV12-2 to TRBJ2-5; the D call in the table, TRBD1, was not verified against the DNA. TRBV12-2 is noted as a pseudogene. The CDR3 runs to 16 residues. The CDR3 spells CASRSGPGTEKETQYF. The CDR3 DNA sequence: TGTGCAAGTCGCTCCGGCCCCGGGACAGAAAAAGAGACCCAGTACTTC.

The chain employs TRBV27 and TRBJ2-6, with 11 bases that match TRBD1. The CDR3 has 18 amino acids. CDR1 is MNHEY, CDR2 SMNVEV, per germline (reference sequence). Losses at the gene ends were 6 bases for V and 0 bases for J; bases not matched to a gene: 7. In DNA, the CDR3 is TGTGCCAGCAGCTTTAAGGGACAGGGGGTCTCTGGGGCCAACGTCCTGACTTTC. Amino acid sequence: CASSFKGQGVSGANVLTF.

The DNA for the CDR3 is TGTGCCAGCAGCCACGGGGTCGGGGGGCGAGGTGAAGCTTTCTTT. Translated, it gives CASSHGVGGRGEAFF. V is TRBV3-1 (or the pseudogene TRBV3-2) and J is TRBJ1-1; D perhaps matches TRBD1 (6 bases). Germline lookup yields CDR1 LGHDT and CDR2 YNNKEL (reference sequence). Trimming pared 3 bases from V and 7 bases from J, leaving 18 bases between. The length of the CDR3 is 15 residues.

The chain combines TRBV7-9 with TRBJ2-7; a possible D gene is TRBD2 (6 bases). The CDR3 has 14 amino acids. Trimming cost V 0 bases and J 0 bases, with 6 bases left between them. The germline CDR1 and CDR2 sequences are SEHNR and FQNEAQ (reference sequence). CDR3 protein: CASSLAGGSYEQYF. CDR3 DNA: TGTGCCAGCAGCTTAGCGGGGGGCTCCTACGAGCAGTACTTC.

The rearrangement joins TRBV18 to TRBJ2-7; 7 nucleotides match TRBD1. The CDR3 consists of 14 residues. The V gene end was trimmed by 4 bases and the J gene end by 6 bases; junction bases not matched to a gene: 9. CDR1 is KGHSH, CDR2 LQKENI, per germline. The CDR3 is CASSLRQGSAEQYF. The DNA for the CDR3 is TGTGCCAGCTCACTCCGACAGGGATCAGCCGAGCAGTACTTC.

This clone was detected a few times. DNA of the CDR3: TGTGGACGAATCGAGGTTTTCTCTGGAAACACCATATATTTT. It codes for CGRIEVFSGNTIYF. The chain recombines TRBV15 with TRBJ1-3; unclear D gene. Germline loops: CDR1 LNHNV, CDR2 YYDKDF (reference sequence). The CDR3 has 14 amino acids.

This chain connects TRBV6-5 to TRBJ2-7; no clear D. This CDR3 region has 14 residues. Per germline, CDR1 MNHEY and CDR2 SVGAGI. Trimming took off 4 bases at V and 6 bases at J, with 16 bases between the two ends. The CDR3 sequence: CASSSTDHHSEQYF. The CDR3 region has the DNA TGTGCCAGCAGTTCCACAGACCATCATAGCGAGCAGTACTTC.

The chain combines TRBV7-3 with TRBJ1-6, with D hard to call. The V gene lost 3 bases and the J gene lost 5 bases, with 8 bases spanning the gap. CDR3 length: 14 amino acids. Germline assignment: CDR1 SGHTA and CDR2 FQGTGA. The CDR3 here is CASSFTANNSPLHF. The CDR3 DNA sequence: TGTGCCAGCAGCTTTACAGCAAATAATTCACCCCTCCACTTT.

This chain uses TRBV2 with TRBJ2-4; the D gene is possibly TRBD1 (6 bases). Between the trimmed V and J ends, which lost 6 bases and 2 bases, there was a span of 11 bases. The CDR3 has 14 amino acids. The germline gives CDR1 SNHLY, CDR2 FYNNEI. The CDR3 DNA reads TGTGCCAGCAGGACTCAGGGGACCAAAAACATTCAGTACTTC. As protein: CASRTQGTKNIQYF. Together with reference TRBV2 and TRBJ2-4, the CDR3 gives the full variable domain: EPEVTQTPSHQVTQMGQEVILRCVPISNHLYFYWYRQILGQKVEFLVSFYNNEISEKSEIFDDQFSVERPDGSNFTLKIRSTKLEDSAMYFCASRTQGTKNIQYFGAGTRLSVL.

The V call is TRBV5-1, the J call TRBJ1-1; TRBD1 is a possible D gene (5 bases). V shed 3 bases and J shed 3 bases, with 15 bases lying between them. The length of the CDR3 is 15 residues. Germline CDR1 reads SGHRS; CDR2 reads YFSETQ. The CDR3 sequence: CASSSGTAIDTEAFF. DNA for the CDR3: TGCGCCAGCAGCTCCGGGACTGCCATAGACACTGAAGCTTTCTTT.

The gene calls are TRBV7-2 and TRBJ2-7, with 7 bases identical to TRBD2. The CDR3 loop spans 14 amino acids. V was pared by 3 bases and J by 3 bases, with 5 bases of the junction left unmatched. Germline V gene data show CDR1 as SGHTA and CDR2 as FQGNSA. CDR3 bases: TGTGCCAGCAGCTTGAGCGGGGTACACTACGAGCAGTACTTC. Amino acids: CASSLSGVHYEQYF.

This rearrangement joins TRBV11-3 to TRBJ1-4, with TRBD1 matching 9 bases. V shed 8 bases, J shed 5 bases, and the junction held 6 bases outside the gene matches. The CDR3 spans 14 residues. The germline CDR1 and CDR2 sequences are SGHNT and YENEEA. CDR3 bases: TGTGCCAGCGCCTCGGGACAGGGAAATGAAAAACTGTTTTTT. Amino acid sequence: CASASGQGNEKLFF. The full variable domain, its missing parts supplied by reference TRBV11-3 and TRBJ1-4, is EAGVVQSPRYKIIEKKQPVAFWCNPISGHNTLYWYLQNLGQGPELLIRYENEEAVDDSQLPKDRFSAERLKGVDSTLKIQPAELGDSAVYLCASASGQGNEKLFFGSGTQLSVL.

This clone occurred once. The chain employs TRBV6-2 or TRBV6-3 and TRBJ1-1; 8 bases fit TRBD1. CDR1 is MNHEY, CDR2 SVGEGT, per germline. V was pared by 2 bases and J by 4 bases, with 9 bases of the junction left unmatched. The CDR3 loop spans 16 amino acids. The CDR3, as DNA: TGTGCCAGCAGTTACAGGGCAGGGGGCGCGGGCACTGAAGCTTTCTTT. This codes for CASSYRAGGAGTEAFF.

By share, this clone counts as medium-sized. The J gene is TRBJ1-1, the V gene TRBV19; D is unresolved. V was cut by 4 bases and J by 4 bases, with 10 bases left in between. The CDR3 runs 13 residues. CDR1 LNHDA and CDR2 SQIVND come from the germline V gene (reference sequence). Written as DNA, the CDR3 is TGTGCCAGTAGTACTTACTCAGGCACTGAAGCTTTCTTT. Its protein product is CASSTYSGTEAFF.

The J gene is TRBJ1-1, the V gene TRBV5-4; perhaps TRBD1 as D (5 bases). Trimming cost V 7 bases and J 4 bases, with 11 bases left between them. From germline, CDR1 is SGHNT and CDR2 YYREEE (reference sequence). The CDR3 has 12 amino acids. CDR3 protein: CASGGGITEAFF. The CDR3 DNA is TGTGCCAGCGGGGGGGGGATCACTGAAGCTTTCTTT.

The chain recombines TRBV6-2 or TRBV6-3 with TRBJ1-1, with TRBD1 as a possible D gene (6 bases). The germline V and J ends were trimmed by 6 bases and 4 bases, with 15 bases remaining between them. Looked up from germline, CDR1 is MNHEY and CDR2 is SVGEGT. The length of the CDR3 is 14 residues. The CDR3, as DNA: TGTGCCAGCAGCACGAGGGGGTTCGGCACTGAAGCTTTCTTT. Translation gives CASSTRGFGTEAFF.

The gene calls are TRBV30 and TRBJ2-3, with TRBD2 identical over 7 bases. The V segment lost 1 base and the J segment 6 bases; nucleotides outside the gene matches: 7. This CDR3 has 14 residues. CDR1 and CDR2 from the germline V gene are GTSNPN and SVGIG (reference sequence). CDR3 in DNA: TGTGCCTGGAGTGGGTCCCCCGGGAGGGATACGCAGTATTTT. Its protein product is CAWSGSPGRDTQYF. The whole variable domain, remainder taken from reference TRBV30 and TRBJ2-3, is SQTIHQWPATLVQPVGSPLSLECTVEGTSNPNLYWYRQAAGRGLQLLFYSVGIGQISSEVPQNLSASRPQDRQFILSSKKLLLSDSGFYLCAWSGSPGRDTQYFGPGTRLTVL.

CDR3 amino acids: CASSRANGVGNTIYF. As DNA, the CDR3 is TGCGCCAGCAGCCGCGCCAACGGGGTGGGAAACACCATATATTTT. This sequence joins TRBV5-1 and TRBJ1-3; D is ambiguous. Germline lookup yields CDR1 SGHRS and CDR2 YFSETQ. Trimming stripped 4 bases from V and 4 bases from J, with 15 bases between. There are 15 residues in the CDR3.

This clone was detected only a few times. This chain connects TRBV4-3 to TRBJ2-5; perhaps TRBD2 as D (6 bases). This CDR3 contains 17 residues. Germline CDR1 reads LGHNA; CDR2 reads YSLEER. The germline V and J ends were trimmed by 1 base and 4 bases, with 19 bases remaining between them. The CDR3, as DNA: TGCGCCAGCAGCCAAGCCTTCGGAGGGGTTCCTCGAGAGACCCAGTACTTC. Amino acid sequence: CASSQAFGGVPRETQYF.

This clone appeared a few times. This chain connects TRBV6-2 or TRBV6-3 to TRBJ1-5; possibly TRBD1 for D (6 bases). Trimming removed 6 bases from V and 6 bases from J, with 18 bases in between. The germline V gene encodes CDR1 MNHEY and CDR2 SVGEGT. The CDR3 has 15 amino acids. The CDR3: CASSPEGGLVQPQHF. The DNA of the CDR3 is TGTGCCAGCAGCCCTGAAGGGGGTTTAGTTCAGCCCCAGCATTTT.

V usage is TRBV3-1 (or the pseudogene TRBV3-2) and J usage is TRBJ1-4; TRBD1 matches at 7 bases. The J segment lost 2 bases and the V segment lost 5 bases, leaving 5 bases of the junction unmatched. The CDR3 consists of 15 residues. Germline assignment: CDR1 LGHDT and CDR2 YNNKEL (reference sequence). CDR3 amino acids: CASSDTGETNEKLFF. The DNA for the CDR3 is TGTGCCAGCAGCGACACAGGGGAGACTAATGAAAAACTGTTTTTT.

The rearrangement joins TRBV6-5 to TRBJ1-1, with a weak D call TRBD1 (6 bases). This CDR3 contains 16 residues. The V end was cut by 2 bases, the J end by 1 base, with 14 bases between. Germline values: CDR1 MNHEY, CDR2 SVGAGI. CDR3 sequence: CASSYTSGHRNTEAFF. CDR3 nucleotides: TGTGCCAGCAGTTACACCTCGGGACACCGGAACACTGAAGCTTTCTTT.